This T cell receptor (beta chain) comes out of a study of blood T cell repertoires in COVID-19. Background on the study: COVID-19 samples, acute and convalescent, were from the United States, Italy and Spain. Sources were T cells, B-cell-depleted T cells, or PBMCs; the material itself was cDNA or gDNA.

V shed 3 bases and J 7 bases; nucleotides not matched to a gene: 10. Germline V gene sequence: CDR1 LNHDA, CDR2 SQIVND (reference sequence). There are 15 residues in the CDR3. Per the original data handling: Amplified reference gene primers provided the basis for estimating nucleated cell counts. The table came from immunoSEQ multiplex PCR; TCRdb's copy has only in-frame clones and leaves some out. For V, J and clone size, that table is used; D and trimming come from the DNA. The table lists over 75,000 clones, roughly 80% of them singletons, with approximately 8.2% in the top ten. This sequence joins TRBV19 and TRBJ1-2, with 8 nucleotides matching TRBD1. The clonotype was recovered from a middle-aged man who had recovered from COVID-19. Sequences were obtained from peripheral blood. CDR3 coding DNA: TGTGCCAGTAGTATCGGAGGACAGGGAGGTCGTGGCTACACCTTC. Translation gives CASSIGGQGGRGYTF.